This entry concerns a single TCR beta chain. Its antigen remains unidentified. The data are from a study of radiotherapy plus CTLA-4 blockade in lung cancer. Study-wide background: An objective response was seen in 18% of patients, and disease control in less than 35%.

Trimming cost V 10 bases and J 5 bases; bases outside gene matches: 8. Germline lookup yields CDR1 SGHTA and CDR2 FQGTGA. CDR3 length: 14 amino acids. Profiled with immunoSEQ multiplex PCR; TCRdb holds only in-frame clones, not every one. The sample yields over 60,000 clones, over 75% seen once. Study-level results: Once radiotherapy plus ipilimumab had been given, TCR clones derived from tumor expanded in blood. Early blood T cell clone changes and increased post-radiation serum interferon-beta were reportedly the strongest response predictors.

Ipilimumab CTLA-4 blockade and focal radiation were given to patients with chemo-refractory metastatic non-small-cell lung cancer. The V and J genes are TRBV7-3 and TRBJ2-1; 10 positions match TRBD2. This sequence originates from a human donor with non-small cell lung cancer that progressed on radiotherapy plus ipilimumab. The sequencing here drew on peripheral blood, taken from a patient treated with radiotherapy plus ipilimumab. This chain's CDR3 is CATQGLAGDNEQFF. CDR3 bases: TGTGCCACCCAGGGGCTAGCGGGAGACAATGAGCAGTTCTTC. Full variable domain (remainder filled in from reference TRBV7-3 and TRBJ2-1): GAGVSQTPSNKVTEKGKYVELRCDPISGHTALYWYRQSLGQGPEFLIYFQGTGAADDSGLPNDRFFAVRPEGSVSTLKIQRTERGDSAVYLCATQGLAGDNEQFFGPGTRLTVL.